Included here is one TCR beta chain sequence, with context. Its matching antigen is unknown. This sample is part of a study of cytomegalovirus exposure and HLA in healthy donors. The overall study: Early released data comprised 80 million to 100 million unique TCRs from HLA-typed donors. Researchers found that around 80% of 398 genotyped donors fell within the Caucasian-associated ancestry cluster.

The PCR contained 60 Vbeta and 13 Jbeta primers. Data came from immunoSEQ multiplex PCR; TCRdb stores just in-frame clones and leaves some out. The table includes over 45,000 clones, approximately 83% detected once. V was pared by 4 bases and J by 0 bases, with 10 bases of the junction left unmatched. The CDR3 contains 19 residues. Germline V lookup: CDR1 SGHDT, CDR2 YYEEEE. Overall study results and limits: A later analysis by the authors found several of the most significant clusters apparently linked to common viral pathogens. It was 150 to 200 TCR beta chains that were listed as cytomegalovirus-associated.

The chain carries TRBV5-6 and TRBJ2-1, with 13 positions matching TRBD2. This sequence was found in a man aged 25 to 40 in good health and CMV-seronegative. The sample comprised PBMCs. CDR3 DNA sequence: TGTGCCAGCAGCGCGGGGGGGGGACTAGCGGGATTCTCCTACAATGAGCAGTTCTTC. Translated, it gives CASSAGGGLAGFSYNEQFF.